These 3 T cell receptor beta chains share one sample of origin, sequenced in a study of post-analysis software for immune sequencing data. Antigens for these TCRs are unknown. Study-wide results and caveats: With TRBV5-6, TRBV5-1 and TRBV20-1 included, about 5 TRBV segments were more frequent in patients than in controls.

cDNA libraries of TCR beta carried unique molecular identifiers. A single record per CDR3 protein comes from TCRdb applying MiXCR to the PCR reads. This table holds hundreds of thousands of distinct CDR3 sequences, 35% to 40% found once. Sequenced material: blood. The receptors derive from a girl between 10 and 17 years old with multiple sclerosis.

As concerns this clonotype: A read error may be the cause here, since a much bigger clone is one base away. Here the CDR3 reads CASRPQLGSNQPQNF. DNA of the CDR3: TGTGCCAGCAGACCCCAGTTGGGGAGCAATCAGCCCCAGAATTTT. The V call is TRBV6-6, the J call TRBJ1-5, with no clear D. Germline CDR1 MNHNY, CDR2 SVGAGI (reference sequence). The CDR3 extends over 15 amino acids.

This clonotype has ten or more counts. The V and J genes are TRBV5-1 and TRBJ2-7; tentatively, D is TRBD1 (5 bases). CDR3 size: 11 residues. The V gene's germline CDR1 is SGHRS and CDR2 YFSETQ. Trimming stripped 7 bases from V and 0 bases from J, with 5 bases between. The CDR3: CASDSSYEQYF. The CDR3 bases are TGCGCCAGCGACAGCTCCTACGAGCAGTACTTC. Variable domain in full (rest from reference TRBV5-1 and TRBJ2-7): KAGVTQTPRYLIKTRGQQVTLSCSPISGHRSVSWYQQTPGQGLQFLFEYFSETQRNKGNFPGRFSGRQFSNSRSEMNVSTLELGDSALYLCASDSSYEQYFGPGTRLTVT.

V usage is TRBV7-9 and J usage is TRBJ1-1, with D perhaps matching TRBD1 (5 bases). Trimming removed 2 bases from V and 6 bases from J, with 16 bases in between. The CDR3 is 15 amino acids. CDR1 and CDR2 from the germline V gene are SEHNR and FQNEAQ (reference sequence). In nucleotides, the CDR3 is TGTGCCAGCAGCTTAAGAACAGGACCCCAGCCTGAAGCTTTCTTT. It encodes CASSLRTGPQPEAFF.